Described below is a single T cell receptor (beta chain) sequence and its context. The data originate from a study of T cell repertoires in ileal Crohn's disease. Assay: immunoSEQ multiplex PCR; the TCRdb copy retains only in-frame clones and omits some. The sample lists some 17,000 clones, around 88% occurring once. The CDR3 has 15 amino acids. The junction had 9 bases not matched to a gene; V was cut back by 4 bases and J by 7 bases. CDR1 and CDR2 from the germline V gene are MGHDK and SYGVNS. The sequenced sample was ileal tissue. The chain carries TRBV25-1 and TRBJ2-2, with 7 nucleotides matching TRBD2. The TCR was taken from an adult with Crohn's disease. The CDR3 spells CASSVLSREIGELFF. CDR3 nucleotides: TGTGCCAGCAGTGTTTTATCGCGGGAGATCGGGGAGCTGTTTTTT. Based on the CDR3 plus reference TRBV25-1 and TRBJ2-2, the full variable domain is EADIYQTPRYLVIGTGKKITLECSQTMGHDKMYWYQQDPGMELHLIHYSYGVNSTEKGDLSSESTVSRIRTEHFPLTLESARPSHTSQYLCASSVLSREIGELFFGEGSRLTVL.